Listed below are T cell receptor beta chains from one sample, sequenced in a study of PD-1 blockade in classical Hodgkin lymphoma. Only in-frame clones appear in the TCRdb table, and some are missing; sequencing was by immunoSEQ multiplex PCR. The sample lists around 50,000 clones; around 74% were seen once. The material was peripheral blood mononuclear cells (PBMCs), obtained before the fourth cycle of nivolumab. The source of these receptors is a human donor with classical Hodgkin lymphoma. The CDR3 runs from the conserved cysteine through the conserved F or W. Fields, in order: clone size, V gene, D gene, J gene, CDR3 length, CDR3 protein, CDR3 DNA. The D gene is left open where the match is weak. Size tells how often a clone was seen (once, few, many) or the class of an expanded clone, and some rows leave it out.

few	TRBV12-5	-	TRBJ2-2	15	CASGRTGPGTGELFF	TGTGCTAGTGGCCGGACGGGCCCAGGGACCGGGGAGCTGTTTTTT
-	TRBV5-1	-	TRBJ2-1	15	CASSLDVGDYNEQFF	TGCGCCAGCAGCTTGGATGTGGGAGACTACAATGAGCAGTTCTTC
-	TRBV28	TRBD2	TRBJ2-7	17	CASSLSLTSGRFYEQYF	TGTGCCAGCAGTCTTAGCCTCACTAGCGGGCGGTTCTACGAGCAGTACTTC
-	TRBV19	TRBD2	TRBJ2-2	17	CASSSPSSGSHTGELFF	TGTGCCAGTAGTTCCCCTTCTAGCGGGAGCCACACCGGGGAGCTGTTTTTT
-	TRBV4-1	-	TRBJ2-1	16	CASSPGYFRGGNEQFF	TGCGCCAGCAGCCCCGGCTACTTCCGGGGAGGCAATGAGCAGTTCTTC
-	TRBV29-1	TRBD2	TRBJ2-1	15	CSVEDSGRPYNEQFF	TGCAGCGTTGAAGATAGCGGGAGGCCGTACAATGAGCAGTTCTTC
once	TRBV15	-	TRBJ2-5	14	CATSRDRYQETQYF	TGTGCCACCAGCAGAGACAGGTACCAAGAGACCCAGTACTTC
-	TRBV4-3	-	TRBJ2-1	17	CASSQDLTGSSYNEQFF	TGCGCCAGCAGCCAAGATTTAACGGGGAGCTCCTACAATGAGCAGTTCTTC
-	TRBV5-5	TRBD1	TRBJ1-1	16	CASSLLYYRGPTEAFF	TGTGCCAGCAGCTTGCTTTACTACAGGGGGCCCACTGAAGCTTTCTTT
few	TRBV28	TRBD1	TRBJ1-2	15	CASSHSYRQGDGYTF	TGTGCCAGCAGTCACTCGTACAGACAGGGGGATGGCTACACCTTC
-	TRBV2	TRBD1	TRBJ1-1	16	CASSDMGTGANTEAFF	TGTGCCAGCAGTGATATGGGGACAGGAGCGAACACTGAAGCTTTCTTT
-	TRBV6-1	-	TRBJ2-7	12	CASSEQYNEQYF	TGTGCCAGCAGTGAACAGTACAACGAGCAGTACTTC
-	TRBV7-9	-	TRBJ1-1	16	CASSLEGSARVTEAFF	TGTGCCAGCAGCTTAGAGGGTTCGGCCAGGGTCACTGAAGCTTTCTTT
-	TRBV7-9	-	TRBJ2-4	16	CASSGHRTSLENIQYF	TGTGCCAGCAGCGGCCACCGAACTAGTTTGGAAAACATTCAGTACTTC
-	TRBV5-1	TRBD2	TRBJ2-2	15	CASSWTSPNTGELFF	TGCGCCAGCAGTTGGACTAGCCCGAACACCGGGGAGCTGTTTTTT
-	TRBV21-1	-	TRBJ1-4	15	CASSKSRTEREKLFF	TGTGCCAGCAGCAAATCCCGGACAGAGAGGGAAAAACTGTTTTTT
-	TRBV2	-	TRBJ2-1	15	CASRLKALIHNEQFF	TGTGCCAGCAGGCTGAAGGCTCTTATTCACAATGAGCAGTTCTTC
-	TRBV6-5	-	TRBJ2-1	15	CASSFRATGYNEQFF	TGTGCCAGCAGTTTCCGGGCAACGGGCTACAATGAGCAGTTCTTC
-	TRBV5-1	-	TRBJ1-2	16	CASSSYGPRANYGYTF	TGCGCCAGCAGCTCGTACGGCCCTAGAGCTAACTATGGCTACACCTTC
-	TRBV2	TRBD2	TRBJ2-7	15	CASTGEASGSYEQYF	TGTGCCAGCACCGGGGAAGCTAGCGGGTCCTACGAGCAGTACTTC
-	TRBV28	-	TRBJ1-1	16	CASSLGLEDMNTEAFF	TGTGCCAGCAGTTTAGGTTTAGAAGATATGAACACTGAAGCTTTCTTT
-	TRBV9	-	TRBJ2-3	16	CASSEGGGANTDTQYF	TGTGCCAGCAGCGAGGGTGGGGGCGCCAACACAGATACGCAGTATTTT
-	TRBV28	-	TRBJ2-7	13	CASSLRERNEQYF	TGTGCCAGCAGTTTGAGGGAGAGGAACGAGCAGTACTTC
-	TRBV6-5	TRBD1	TRBJ2-7	12	CASSTQGIEQYF	TGTGCCAGCAGTACACAGGGGATCGAGCAGTACTTC
-	TRBV11-3	-	TRBJ2-1	17	CASSLDRRGRRVYEQFF	TGTGCCAGCAGCTTAGATAGGCGAGGGAGGCGGGTTTATGAGCAGTTCTTC
-	TRBV21-1	-	TRBJ2-3	16	CASSKGPSGSSDTQYF	TGTGCCAGCAGCAAAGGTCCTAGCGGGAGTTCAGATACGCAGTATTTT
-	TRBV4-3	TRBD1	TRBJ1-3	17	CASSQNFGTDSGNTIYF	TGCGCCAGCAGTCAGAACTTTGGGACAGACTCTGGAAACACCATATATTTT
once	TRBV11-2	-	TRBJ1-3	15	CASSLGRNSGNTIYF	TGTGCCAGCAGCTTAGGCCGAAACTCTGGAAACACCATATATTTT
-	TRBV5-1	-	TRBJ2-2	14	CASSSGQNTGELFF	TGCGCCAGCAGCTCCGGACAGAACACCGGGGAGCTGTTTTTT
once	TRBV30	-	TRBJ1-3	14	CAWTQGGSGNTIYF	TGTGCCTGGACTCAGGGTGGCTCTGGAAACACCATATATTTT
few	TRBV30	-	TRBJ1-5	13	CAWNRDSNQPQHF	TGTGCCTGGAACCGGGACAGCAATCAGCCCCAGCATTTT
-	TRBV7-9	-	TRBJ2-1	13	CASSLAHYNEQFF	TGTGCCAGCAGCTTAGCCCACTACAATGAGCAGTTCTTC
-	TRBV7-9	-	TRBJ1-2	13	CASSLGSSYGYTF	TGTGCCAGCAGCTTGGGCAGTTCATATGGCTACACCTTC
-	TRBV7-2	-	TRBJ2-1	15	CASSRDRFSYNEQFF	TGTGCCAGCAGCCGTGACAGATTTTCCTACAATGAGCAGTTCTTC
-	TRBV5-4	-	TRBJ2-3	15	CASSLVAGTPDTQYF	TGTGCCAGCAGCTTGGTTGCGGGTACTCCCGATACGCAGTATTTT
-	TRBV19	-	TRBJ2-4	18	CASSGASGMPGAKNIQYF	TGTGCCAGTAGTGGGGCGTCCGGGATGCCGGGGGCCAAAAACATTCAGTACTTC
few	TRBV15	-	TRBJ1-2	18	CATSREGTLELQNYGYTF	TGTGCCACCAGCAGAGAGGGGACACTTGAGCTTCAAAACTATGGCTACACCTTC
once	TRBV4-1	-	TRBJ2-1	12	CASSQDSGYRFF	TGCGCCAGCAGCCAAGATTCGGGGTACCGGTTCTTC
once	TRBV5-1	TRBD2	TRBJ2-5	17	CASHTGLAGLYQETQYF	TGCGCCAGTCATACGGGACTAGCGGGTCTGTACCAAGAGACCCAGTACTTC
many	TRBV29-1	TRBD1	TRBJ1-5	14	CSVATGRASQPQHF	TGCAGCGTGGCGACAGGGCGTGCTTCTCAGCCCCAGCATTTT
-	TRBV28	-	TRBJ2-1	17	CASSPSSGVSGGNEQFF	TGTGCCAGCAGTCCATCCTCGGGGGTGTCAGGCGGAAATGAGCAGTTCTTC
-	TRBV7-9	-	TRBJ2-7	12	CASSLGDYEQYF	TGTGCCAGCAGCTTAGGGGACTACGAGCAGTACTTC
-	TRBV9	-	TRBJ2-3	13	CASSADQVDTQYF	TGTGCCAGCAGCGCAGACCAGGTAGATACGCAGTATTTT
-	TRBV2	TRBD2	TRBJ2-1	14	CASKKREGCNEQFF	TGTGCCAGCAAAAAGCGGGAGGGATGCAATGAGCAGTTCTTC
-	TRBV6-1	-	TRBJ1-1	13	CASSPVWAGEAFF	TGTGCCAGCAGTCCGGTTTGGGCGGGTGAAGCTTTCTTT
few	TRBV6-5	-	TRBJ1-2	12	CASSPRGYGYTF	TGTGCCAGCAGCCCCCGGGGGTATGGCTACACCTTC
-	TRBV27	-	TRBJ2-5	14	CASRRDPHAETQYF	TGTGCCAGCAGGAGGGACCCCCATGCGGAGACCCAGTACTTC
once	TRBV19	-	TRBJ1-5	16	CASSISRLWDTQPQHF	TGTGCCAGTAGTATATCTCGATTGTGGGACACTCAGCCCCAGCATTTT
-	TRBV28	TRBD2	TRBJ2-1	23	CASTQGGVAGGPMVSSSYNEQFF	TGTGCCAGCACTCAGGGGGGGGTAGCGGGAGGGCCGATGGTATCCAGCTCCTACAATGAGCAGTTCTTC
-	TRBV7-9	-	TRBJ1-5	13	CASSLDGNQPQHF	TGTGCCAGCAGCTTAGATGGCAATCAGCCCCAGCATTTT
-	TRBV28	-	TRBJ2-5	15	CASGATGYGRETQYF	TGTGCCAGCGGGGCCACAGGGTATGGGAGGGAGACCCAGTACTTC
-	TRBV11-2	TRBD2	TRBJ2-7	13	CASSLGLAREQYF	TGTGCCAGCAGCCTCGGACTAGCTCGGGAGCAGTACTTC